These T cell receptor beta chains were read from a single sample in a study of regulatory T cells in long-lasting Graves disease. TCRdb re-derived calls from the multiplex PCR reads in MiXCR, one entry per CDR3 protein. Of hundreds of thousands of distinct CDR3 sequences detected, 15% to 20% appear once; the ten largest clones hold roughly 18%. These same data were also listed under a study on T cells in Graves' hyperthyroidism and ophthalmopathy.

The input for sequencing was peripheral blood mononuclear cells (PBMCs), taken at new diagnosis, from a patient treated with antithyroid drugs. Receptors were obtained from a woman aged 25 to 39 with Graves disease. Each CDR3 is given with its conserved first and last residue. D genes are given only for firm matches. Some rows mark clone size as missing; the rest say once, few, many or name a class of expanded clone.

cdr3_length	clone_size	j_call	v_call	d_call	cdr3_nt	cdr3_aa
11	many	TRBJ2-1	TRBV19	-	TGTGCCAGCGGGAGCCACAATGAGCAGTTCTTC	CASGSHNEQFF
13	-	TRBJ2-7	TRBV13	-	TGTGCCAGCAGCTTCGATCAAGCCTACGAGCAGTACTTC	CASSFDQAYEQYF
15	many	TRBJ2-2	TRBV6-9	TRBD1	TGTGCCAGCAGTTGGGACAGGGGAGGAACCGGGGAGCTGTTTTTT	CASSWDRGGTGELFF
12	many	TRBJ1-1	TRBV28	-	TGTGCCAGCAGTTTATTCATCACTGAAGCTTTCTTT	CASSLFITEAFF
12	many	TRBJ1-1	TRBV12-3/TRBV12-4	-	TGTGCCAGCCTCCTAGGGGGAACTGAAGCTTTCTTT	CASLLGGTEAFF
12	few	TRBJ2-1	TRBV20-1	TRBD1	TGCAGTGCTAGCGACTTGGACAGGACCAAGTTCTTC	CSASDLDRTKFF
13	few	TRBJ1-2	TRBV9	-	TGTGCCAGCAGCGTAAGCAACAGGGATGGCTACACCTTC	CASSVSNRDGYTF
14	-	TRBJ2-3	TRBV27	TRBD2	TGTGCCAGCAGTTTCTCCAGCGGGACGGGTACGCAGTATTTT	CASSFSSGTGTQYF
16	-	TRBJ2-1	TRBV7-9	-	TGTGCCAGCACCGTCCGTCCTAGTTACTCCTACAATGAGCAGTTCTTC	CASTVRPSYSYNEQFF
14	few	TRBJ1-1	TRBV3-1	-	TGTGCCAGCAGCCCCACAGGGACCTTACTTGAAGCTTTCTTT	CASSPTGTLLEAFF
14	many	TRBJ1-3	TRBV12-3/TRBV12-4	-	TGTGCCAGCAGTTTCTGGACAGTTGGAAACACCATATATTTT	CASSFWTVGNTIYF
13	many	TRBJ1-2	TRBV6-1	-	TGTGCCAGCAGTGAAGCGCGGGTCTATGGCTACACCTTC	CASSEARVYGYTF
13	many	TRBJ2-5	TRBV18	-	TGTGCCAGCTCCTCCATGGAGGGGGAGACCCAGTACTTC	CASSSMEGETQYF
14	many	TRBJ2-7	TRBV5-1	TRBD2	TGCGCCAGCAGCTTGGATGCGGCGGGAGGCAAGCAGTACTTC	CASSLDAAGGKQYF
14	many	TRBJ2-3	TRBV5-1	-	TGCGCCAGCAGCGGTGGGGAGAGCACAGATACGCAGTATTTT	CASSGGESTDTQYF
12	-	TRBJ2-7	TRBV20-1	-	TGCAGCGTTCGGGGGGCGGGCTACGAGCAGTACTTC	CSVRGAGYEQYF
14	few	TRBJ1-6	TRBV27	TRBD1	TGTGCCAGCAAGCCGGGACAGGCTGTGTCACCCCTCCACTTT	CASKPGQAVSPLHF
14	many	TRBJ1-1	TRBV12-3/TRBV12-4	-	TGTGCCAGCAGTTTGGCAGAATTGAACACTGAAGCTTTCTTT	CASSLAELNTEAFF
14	many	TRBJ2-7	TRBV10-2	TRBD2	TGCGCCAGCAGGAGACTAGCGGGAGTCTACGAGCAGTACTTC	CASRRLAGVYEQYF
16	many	TRBJ2-2	TRBV29-1	TRBD2	TGCAGCGTTGGGGAGCGGGAGGGCCGGGGCACCGGGGAGCTGTTTTTT	CSVGEREGRGTGELFF
16	many	TRBJ2-1	TRBV6-2/TRBV6-3	TRBD2	TGTGCCAGCAGCCTCAGACTAGCGGGTGTCTACAATGAGCAGTTCTTC	CASSLRLAGVYNEQFF
16	many	TRBJ2-6	TRBV12-3/TRBV12-4	-	TGTGCCAGCAGTAAACTAGCTAAGGTCCGGGCCAACGTCCTGACTTTC	CASSKLAKVRANVLTF
13	many	TRBJ1-1	TRBV28	-	TGTGCCAGCAGCTTAGGGCGGAACACTGAAGCTTTCTTT	CASSLGRNTEAFF
14	many	TRBJ2-1	TRBV28	TRBD1	TGTGCCTCTTCCGGGACAGGGAACTCCAATGAGCAGTTCTTC	CASSGTGNSNEQFF
13	many	TRBJ1-1	TRBV25-1	-	TGTGCCAGCAGGGAGTTTGGCTCCACTGAAGCTTTCTTT	CASREFGSTEAFF
15	-	TRBJ1-6	TRBV28	-	TGTGCCAGCAGCACGCAAAGCTCCTATAATTCACCCCTCCACTTT	CASSTQSSYNSPLHF
13	-	TRBJ1-4	TRBV11-2	-	TGTGCCAGCAGCTTAGATCCAGACGAAAAACTGTTTTTT	CASSLDPDEKLFF
13	-	TRBJ2-5	TRBV20-1	-	TGCAGTGCTAGAGCCGTTCCTCAAGAGACCCAGTACTTC	CSARAVPQETQYF
16	-	TRBJ2-3	TRBV2	-	TGTGCCAGCAGTGTCCGCGGAGGGTCAACCGCTAATACGCAGTATTTT	CASSVRGGSTANTQYF
17	many	TRBJ2-3	TRBV2	TRBD2	TGTGCCAGCAGTGAATGGAGGGCGGGGGTTAGCACAGATACGCAGTATTTT	CASSEWRAGVSTDTQYF
12	once	TRBJ2-5	TRBV19	-	TGTGCCAGTAGTATAGATCAAGAGACCCAGTACTTC	CASSIDQETQYF
14	many	TRBJ1-1	TRBV28	-	TGTGCCAGCAGTTTAGAAATCGTGCAGGACAAAGCTTTCTTT	CASSLEIVQDKAFF
16	-	TRBJ2-7	TRBV6-1	-	TGTGCCAGCAGTGAAGGATTCGGCGGGATCTTGCGGGAGCAGTACTTC	CASSEGFGGILREQYF
14	-	TRBJ2-5	TRBV24-1	-	TGTGCCACCAGTGATCAGGGGACCCTAGAGACCCAGTACTTC	CATSDQGTLETQYF
12	-	TRBJ1-1	TRBV5-1	-	TGCGCCAGCAGCTTGGCCGGGTCTGAAGCTTTCTTT	CASSLAGSEAFF
15	few	TRBJ2-2	TRBV19	TRBD2	TGTGCCAGTAGTATGGGGCTAGCGGATACCGGGGAGCTGTTTTTT	CASSMGLADTGELFF
14	many	TRBJ1-1	TRBV12-3/TRBV12-4	-	TGTGCCAGCGGTGCGGGGGGCTGGAACACTGAAGCTTTCTTT	CASGAGGWNTEAFF
16	few	TRBJ1-5	TRBV7-9	TRBD1	TGTGCCAGCAGCAGGGGGACAGGGGGCGATGGTCAGCCCCAGCATTTT	CASSRGTGGDGQPQHF
17	many	TRBJ1-1	TRBV15	TRBD1	TGTGCCACCAGCAGATATAGGACAGGGGGGACGAACACTGAAGCTTTCTTT	CATSRYRTGGTNTEAFF
14	-	TRBJ1-2	TRBV19	-	TGTGCCAGTAGTATTTGGGGCAGGGAGGCCGGCTACACCTTC	CASSIWGREAGYTF